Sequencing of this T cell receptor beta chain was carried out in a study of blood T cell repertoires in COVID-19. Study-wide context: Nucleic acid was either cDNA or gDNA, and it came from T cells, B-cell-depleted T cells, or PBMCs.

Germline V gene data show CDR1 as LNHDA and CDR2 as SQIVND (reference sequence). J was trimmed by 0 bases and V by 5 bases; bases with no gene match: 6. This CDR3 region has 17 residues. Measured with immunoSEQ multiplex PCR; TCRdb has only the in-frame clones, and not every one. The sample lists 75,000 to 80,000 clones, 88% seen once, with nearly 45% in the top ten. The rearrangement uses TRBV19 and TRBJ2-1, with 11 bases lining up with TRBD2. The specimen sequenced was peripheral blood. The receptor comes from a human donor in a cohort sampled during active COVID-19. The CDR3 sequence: CASSFSSGGNSYNEQFF. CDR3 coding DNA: TGTGCCAGTAGTTTCTCTAGCGGGGGGAACTCCTACAATGAGCAGTTCTTC. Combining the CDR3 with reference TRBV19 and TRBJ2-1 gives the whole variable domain DGGITQSPKYLFRKEGQNVTLSCEQNLNHDAMYWYRQDPGQGLRLIYYSQIVNDFQKGDIAEGYSVSREKKESFPLTVTSAQKNPTAFYLCASSFSSGGNSYNEQFFGPGTRLTVL.